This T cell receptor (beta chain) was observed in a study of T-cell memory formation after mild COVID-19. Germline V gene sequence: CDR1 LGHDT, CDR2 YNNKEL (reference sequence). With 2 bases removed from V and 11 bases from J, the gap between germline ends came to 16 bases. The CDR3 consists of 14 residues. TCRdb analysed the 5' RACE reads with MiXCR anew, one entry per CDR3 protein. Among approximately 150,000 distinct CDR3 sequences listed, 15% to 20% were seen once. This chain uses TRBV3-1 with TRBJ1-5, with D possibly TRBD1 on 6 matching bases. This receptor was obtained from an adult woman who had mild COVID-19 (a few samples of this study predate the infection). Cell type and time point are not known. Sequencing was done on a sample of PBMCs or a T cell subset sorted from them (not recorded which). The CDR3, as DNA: TGTGCCAGCAGCCAATCCCCAGGGGTGAACTCCCAGCATTTT. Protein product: CASSQSPGVNSQHF.